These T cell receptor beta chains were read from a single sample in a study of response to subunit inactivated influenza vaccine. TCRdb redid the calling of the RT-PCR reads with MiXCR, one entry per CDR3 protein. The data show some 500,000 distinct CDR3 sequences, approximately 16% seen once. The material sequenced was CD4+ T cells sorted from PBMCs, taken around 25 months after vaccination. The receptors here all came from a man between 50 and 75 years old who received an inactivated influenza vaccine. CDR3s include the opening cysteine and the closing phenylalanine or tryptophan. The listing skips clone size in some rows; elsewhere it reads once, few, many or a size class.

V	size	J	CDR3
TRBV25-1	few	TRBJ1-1	CASSESDGQAFF
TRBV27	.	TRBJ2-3	CASSLGRGRVDTQYF
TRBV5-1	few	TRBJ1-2	CASRQTTGPSNYGYTF
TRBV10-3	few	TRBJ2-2	CAISLGRAGELFF
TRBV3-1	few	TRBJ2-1	CASSREVAGYNEQFF
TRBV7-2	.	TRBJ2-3	CASSFSSGRDTQYF
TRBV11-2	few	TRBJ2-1	CASSLGQRHFNEQFF
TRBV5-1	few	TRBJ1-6	CASSFEPGQGVPLHF
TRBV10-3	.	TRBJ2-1	CATFETSGAFNEQFF
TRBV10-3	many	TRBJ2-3	CAISESGAGGADTQYF
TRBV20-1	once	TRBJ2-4	CSAPLAGPKNIQYF
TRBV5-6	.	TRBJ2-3	CASSLRDYAQYF